This T cell receptor (beta chain) appears in the sequencing data of a study of T cell responses to AZD1222 COVID-19 vaccine. A remark on this clone: Its antigen is currently unknown.

Deletions cut 2 bases from V and 5 bases from J, with 7 bases between. The germline V gene encodes CDR1 SGDLS and CDR2 YYNGEE. The CDR3 has 13 residues. Notes on the study in general: The study sampled repertoires only after the peak T cell response.

Some clones are missing from TCRdb's copy, which holds only in-frame ones; the method was immunoSEQ multiplex PCR. The sample has around 180,000 clones, roughly 88% seen once; the top ten hold over 6%. Sequenced material: peripheral blood, taken on day 0 of AZD1222 vaccination. This chain joins TRBV9 and TRBJ2-2; D perhaps matches TRBD1 (6 bases). This receptor was obtained from an adult in good health. This CDR3 is CASSVTGTGELFF. CDR3 DNA: TGTGCCAGCAGCGTCACAGGGACCGGGGAGCTGTTTTTT.